A selection of T cell receptor beta chains follows, all from one sample in a study of blood T cells in healthy people across ages. MiXCR, run by TCRdb on the 5' RACE reads, gives a single entry per CDR3 protein. The sample has around 1,000,000 distinct CDR3 sequences, around two fifths seen once; the top ten hold about an eighth. The source material was blood. The source of these receptors is a man younger than 35 in good health. Both conserved end residues are part of each CDR3. The D gene is left open where the match is weak. Clone sizes are given selectively: once, few, many, or a class where the clone is expanded.

TRBV4-2	NA	NA	15	CASSQDLISLQPQHF
TRBV12-3/TRBV12-4	many	TRBD1	14	CASSRRRDSYEQYF
TRBV4-3	NA	TRBD1	14	CASSNRQGGTEAFF
TRBV4-3	NA	NA	15	CASSQGIESRATQYF
TRBV12-3/TRBV12-4	NA	NA	14	CASSVTLRRTEAFF
TRBV11-2	many	NA	12	CASSFGANVLTF
TRBV29-1	many	NA	14	CSVVTEPSTDTQYF
TRBV12-3/TRBV12-4	NA	TRBD1	14	CASTLGQGPYEQYF
TRBV28	NA	NA	11	CASRGQFGYTF
TRBV3-1	NA	NA	13	CASSPPSKNEQYF
TRBV28	NA	TRBD1	16	CASSKSGTAMNTEAFF
TRBV3-1	few	NA	14	CASSQLLSSYEQYF
TRBV4-1	NA	TRBD1	17	CASSQDTGQGEDTEAFF
TRBV20-1	NA	TRBD2	15	CSARTSGGASYEQFF
TRBV2	NA	TRBD1	15	CASNRDRGYSYEQFF
TRBV4-2	NA	NA	16	CASSQVGQVPNQPQHF
TRBV7-9	NA	NA	17	CASSFQGIKSNTGELFF
TRBV7-2	NA	NA	14	CASSLGNRPNEAFF
TRBV20-1	NA	NA	14	CSALYTGSVNEQYF
TRBV9	NA	NA	16	CASSGVGQPSVNEQFF
TRBV12-3/TRBV12-4	few	TRBD2	17	CASSFRRLAALTDTQYF
TRBV29-1	many	TRBD1	13	CSVLGQGTDTQYF
TRBV4-3	once	NA	14	CASSPAGRSYGYTF
TRBV3-1	NA	NA	15	CASSQGASWDETQYF
TRBV29-1	NA	TRBD1	12	CSVSGQGTEQYF
TRBV20-1	NA	TRBD2	15	CSAGSGLAGSETQFF
TRBV14	NA	NA	14	CASRFRENTGELFF
TRBV28	NA	NA	16	CASSPPDGVNSYEQYF
TRBV14	NA	NA	13	CASSQDLRGTQYF
TRBV5-1	NA	NA	16	CASSASPWSANEKLFF
TRBV5-1	many	NA	13	CASSVDGTTPAFF
TRBV12-3/TRBV12-4	few	NA	13	CASSLRGLWGYTF
TRBV7-2	few	NA	15	CASSLDPGGQDTQYF
TRBV25-1	NA	TRBD1	15	CASSETGTASYGYTF
TRBV7-6	NA	TRBD2	16	CASSLVIGGGNNEQFF
TRBV5-5	NA	NA	15	CASSVLEGGHYGYTF
TRBV7-9	NA	NA	17	CASSLVGRGPSGNAIYF
TRBV19	few	NA	13	CASSSLDSQKLFF
TRBV7-9	few	NA	15	CASSLVTGSEEKLFF
TRBV28	NA	TRBD2	17	CASSLIERGFGTDTQYF
TRBV7-3	few	NA	14	CASSLSDPTDTQYF
TRBV27	few	NA	14	CASSDTSVGTEAFF
TRBV12-3/TRBV12-4	NA	NA	15	CASSLVVDGNQPQHF
TRBV25-1	NA	NA	15	CASSEQGPLNTEAFF
TRBV4-1	NA	TRBD2	15	CASSQTSGGAHEQFF
TRBV4-3	NA	TRBD1	15	CASSKQGAIDNEQFF
TRBV7-2	NA	TRBD1	18	CASSSLAPQGRPNYGYTF
TRBV4-3	many	TRBD2	16	CASSLSSGGSYNEQFF
TRBV4-3	NA	NA	14	CASSQGPINTEAFF
TRBV4-1	NA	NA	14	CASSQYTGSYEQYF
TRBV28	few	NA	18	CASSRDFPRTQPTYEQYF